This TCR beta chain derives from a study of Graves' ophthalmopathy and Graves' hyperthyroidism listed by TCRdb under 2018. Regarding the study in general: Peripheral blood was collected before any treatment was given, at the time of initial diagnosis. In about six hyperthyroidism patients, T-cell repertoires of thyroid tissue and blood were compared. An independent validation cohort was composed of some 18 hyperthyroidism patients and around 16 patients who later progressed from hyperthyroidism to ophthalmopathy. For training and testing, the approximately 92 patients in the discovery cohort were randomly divided in a 7:3 ratio. In total, 135 blood samples were TCR-sequenced: some 43 ophthalmopathy, roughly 80 hyperthyroidism and approximately 17 hyperthyroidism-to-ophthalmopathy patients. After sampling, hyperthyroidism patients received methimazole starting at 30 mg daily, and ophthalmopathy patients received high-dose intravenous methylprednisolone. To explore V-J signatures that distinguish ophthalmopathy from hyperthyroidism, a discovery set of about a hundred patients was enrolled, made up of about 40 with ophthalmopathy and 57 with stable hyperthyroidism. To tell Graves' ophthalmopathy apart from Graves' hyperthyroidism, and to predict which patients would progress to ophthalmopathy, the study relied on TCR beta repertoire signatures. Paper-wide results and their limitations: In cross-validation, the 13-signature model distinguished ophthalmopathy from stable hyperthyroidism with nearly 90% sensitivity and 81.08% specificity, while in the test set the corresponding values were around 79% and 71%. In validation, the model predicted ophthalmopathy progression with roughly 68% sensitivity and 72% to 80% specificity; fewer than 15 predicted patients were CT-confirmed with GO in a median of around 6.5 months. Sample size was not statistically predetermined, and group allocation was not concealed from the investigators. Most expanded thyroid clonotypes with frequency above 0.001 were also detected in blood, suggesting blood repertoires may reflect the thyroid immune response.

A patient counted as having stable hyperthyroidism if there was no progression to ophthalmopathy within 18 months of follow-up. Hyperthyroidism patients were newly diagnosed, were aged 18 to 65 years, and had a disease duration under 2 months. Patients were excluded if they had other autoimmune diseases, uncontrolled infections, pregnancy or lactation. Diagnosis was based on clinical symptoms, serum thyroxine, TRAb, thyroid ultrasound and orbital computed tomography. Ficoll-Paque density gradient centrifugation was used to isolate PBMCs from approximately 11 ml of fresh peripheral blood. Total RNA was extracted with Trizol reagent and quality-checked on an Agilent 2100 Bioanalyzer. This clonotype was counted many times. Its cognate antigen has yet to be identified. Base qualities were left out, and no much larger clone turns up one base away. TCR beta CDR3 regions were amplified from RNA transcripts for repertoire sequencing. The first round was an RT-PCR using HTBI primers with the Qiagen OneStep RT-PCR kit, and this first round was followed by a second-round multiplex PCR, then size selection and purification. Libraries were sequenced on an Illumina HiSeq2000 using paired-end 100 bp reads. On the study's bioinformatics: SOAPnuke was used to process the reads, throwing out any read that had adapters, had uncalled bases, had a mean Phred below 15, or lacked an exact constant-primer or identifier match. High-quality paired reads were merged with COPE v1.2.5. Each unique nucleotide sequence was defined as a clonotype, and clonotypes were aligned to IMGT TRB V, D and J references with MiTCR v1.1. The analysis was limited to V-J combinations with a frequency above 0.0001, which together covered approximately 99% of the repertoires. For each V-J combination, a TCR clonal expansion and chaos score was defined as the ratio of F50 clonal expansion to chaos observed in the TCRdist matrix. Features were reduced by Welch's t-statistics and random forest to over 10 V-J combinations, which fed a naive Bayes classifier. Thyroid-blood repertoire similarity was quantified with the Morisita-Horn index. In TCRdb, the public reads were trimmed at Q25 with fastp and aligned with MiXCR, with productive beta chains retained. All rows with the same CDR3 protein become a single entry with the most common DNA and genes. None of the V and J calls come from the authors' own analysis; TCRdb made them. Within this sample are about 620,000 distinct CDR3 sequences, with 20% to 25% of them counted one time only. The ten largest account for around 7% of the sample.

V loses 4 bases of germline sequence and J loses 3 bases, and the interval between the two ends is 10 bases. Reading from cysteine to phenylalanine, the CDR3 counts 14 amino acids. Only the CDR3 DNA is retained, 42 bases long and in frame from the first base. The germline V gene (reference sequence) specifies LNHDA as CDR1 and SQIVND as CDR2. The sequence is built from TRBV19 and TRBJ1-5; possibly the D gene is TRBD1, per 5 matching bases. Material: peripheral blood. The receptor's source is a young woman with stable Graves' hyperthyroidism. Some clones in this sample may be carry-over from other donors' samples. Donor details come from another sample of the same person, matched by shared clones. The CDR3 reads as follows: CASSTTRVNQPQHF. The nucleotide sequence reads as follows: TGTGCCAGTAGTACCACCAGGGTCAATCAGCCCCAGCATTTT.